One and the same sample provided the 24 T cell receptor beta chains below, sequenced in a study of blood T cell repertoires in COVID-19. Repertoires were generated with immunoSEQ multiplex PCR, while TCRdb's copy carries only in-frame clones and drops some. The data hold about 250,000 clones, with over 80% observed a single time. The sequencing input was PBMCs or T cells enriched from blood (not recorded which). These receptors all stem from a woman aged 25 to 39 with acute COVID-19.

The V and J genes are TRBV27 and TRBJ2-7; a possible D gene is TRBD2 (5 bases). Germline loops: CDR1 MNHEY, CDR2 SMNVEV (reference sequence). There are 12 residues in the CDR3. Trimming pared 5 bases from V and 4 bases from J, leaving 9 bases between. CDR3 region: CASSPGGYEQYF. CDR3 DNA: TGTGCCAGCAGTCCGGGCGGGTACGAGCAGTACTTC.

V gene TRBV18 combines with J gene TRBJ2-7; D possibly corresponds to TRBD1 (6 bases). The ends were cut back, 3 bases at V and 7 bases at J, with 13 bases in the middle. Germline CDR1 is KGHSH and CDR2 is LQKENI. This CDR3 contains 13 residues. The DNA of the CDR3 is TGTGCCAGCTCACCTGGGGGCAGACTTGAGCAGTACTTC. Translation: CASSPGGRLEQYF.

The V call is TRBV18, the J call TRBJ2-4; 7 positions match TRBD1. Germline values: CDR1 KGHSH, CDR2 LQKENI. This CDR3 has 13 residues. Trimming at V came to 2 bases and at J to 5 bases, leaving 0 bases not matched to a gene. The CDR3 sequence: CASSPGTENIQYF. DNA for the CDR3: TGTGCCAGCTCACCAGGGACAGAAAACATTCAGTACTTC.

The CDR3 DNA is TGTGCCAGCAGCTACCCGGGGGGGAGCACAGATACGCAGTATTTT. This sequence encodes CASSYPGGSTDTQYF. The V gene is TRBV7-2, the J gene TRBJ2-3, with 8 bases matching TRBD2. The V and J ends lost 4 bases and 0 bases, in that order; junction bases with no gene match: 3. This CDR3 contains 15 residues. The germline V gene has CDR1 SGHTA and CDR2 FQGNSA.

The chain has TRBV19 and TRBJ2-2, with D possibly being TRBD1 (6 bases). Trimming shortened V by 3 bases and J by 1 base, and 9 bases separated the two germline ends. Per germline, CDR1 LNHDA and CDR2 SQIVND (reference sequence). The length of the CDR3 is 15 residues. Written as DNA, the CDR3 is TGTGCCAGTAGTATTGCACAGGGGAACACCGGGGAGCTGTTTTTT. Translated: CASSIAQGNTGELFF.

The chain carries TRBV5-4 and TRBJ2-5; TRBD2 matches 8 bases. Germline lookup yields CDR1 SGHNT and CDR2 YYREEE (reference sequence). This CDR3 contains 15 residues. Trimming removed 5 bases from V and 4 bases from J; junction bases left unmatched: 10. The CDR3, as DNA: TGTGCCAGCAGTCCGACGGGGGGGCAGGGAGAGACCCAGTACTTC. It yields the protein CASSPTGGQGETQYF.

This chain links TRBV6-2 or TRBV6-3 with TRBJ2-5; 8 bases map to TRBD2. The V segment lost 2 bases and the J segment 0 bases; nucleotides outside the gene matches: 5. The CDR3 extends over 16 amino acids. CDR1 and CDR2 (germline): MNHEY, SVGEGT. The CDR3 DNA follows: TGTGCCAGCAGTTACCCCCTAGCGGGTGACCAAGAGACCCAGTACTTC. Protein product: CASSYPLAGDQETQYF.

CDR3 in amino acids: CATSKGGGGQETQYF. CDR3 DNA: TGTGCCACCAGTAAGGGGGGCGGGGGCCAAGAGACCCAGTACTTC. This chain links TRBV24-1 with TRBJ2-5; weak D call: TRBD2 (7 bases). Germline loops: CDR1 KGHDR, CDR2 SFDVKD. The CDR3 has 15 amino acids. Trimming shortened V by 6 bases and J by 1 base, and 14 bases separated the two germline ends.

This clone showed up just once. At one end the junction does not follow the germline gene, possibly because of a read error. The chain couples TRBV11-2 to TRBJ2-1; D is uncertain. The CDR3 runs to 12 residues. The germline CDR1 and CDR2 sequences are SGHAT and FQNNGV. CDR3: CASSIDDNEQFF. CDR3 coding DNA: TGTGCCAGCAGCATAGACGACAATGAGCAGTTCTTC.

The CDR3 loop is CASSYQGNGGYTF. The CDR3 bases are TGTGCCAGCAGTTACCAAGGCAACGGGGGCTACACCTTC. The chain combines TRBV6-5 with TRBJ1-2; D call uncertain. The CDR3 spans 13 residues. The germline V and J ends were trimmed by 2 bases and 8 bases, with 12 bases remaining between them. Germline lookup yields CDR1 MNHEY and CDR2 SVGAGI.

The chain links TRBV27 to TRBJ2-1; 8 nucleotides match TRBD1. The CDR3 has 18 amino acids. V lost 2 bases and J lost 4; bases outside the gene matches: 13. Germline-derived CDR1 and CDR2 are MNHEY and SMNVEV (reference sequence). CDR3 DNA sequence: TGTGCCAGCAGTTTACAGGGGGCACCCCTTAAGGTTTACAATGAGCAGTTCTTC. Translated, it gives CASSLQGAPLKVYNEQFF.

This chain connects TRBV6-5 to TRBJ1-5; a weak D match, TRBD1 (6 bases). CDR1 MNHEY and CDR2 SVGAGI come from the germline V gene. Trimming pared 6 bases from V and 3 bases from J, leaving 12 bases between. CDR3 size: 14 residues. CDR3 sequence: CASRPTGINQPQHF. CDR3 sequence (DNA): TGTGCCAGCAGGCCAACAGGGATCAATCAGCCCCAGCATTTT.

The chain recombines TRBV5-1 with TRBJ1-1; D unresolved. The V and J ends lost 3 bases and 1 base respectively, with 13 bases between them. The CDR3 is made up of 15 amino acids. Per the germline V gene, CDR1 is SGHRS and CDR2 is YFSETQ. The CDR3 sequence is CASSSVTISNTEAFF. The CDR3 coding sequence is TGCGCCAGCAGCTCAGTGACAATCTCGAACACTGAAGCTTTCTTT.

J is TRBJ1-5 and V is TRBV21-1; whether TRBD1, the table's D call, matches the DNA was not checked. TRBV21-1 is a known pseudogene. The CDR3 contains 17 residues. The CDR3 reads CASSKVQGDGSNQPQHF. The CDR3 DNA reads TGTGCCAGCAGCAAAGTACAGGGGGACGGTAGCAATCAGCCCCAGCATTTT.

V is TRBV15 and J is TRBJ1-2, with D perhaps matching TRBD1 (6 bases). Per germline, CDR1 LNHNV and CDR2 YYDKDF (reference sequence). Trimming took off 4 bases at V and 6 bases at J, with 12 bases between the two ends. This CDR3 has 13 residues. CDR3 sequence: CATSNKQGNGYTF. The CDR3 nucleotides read TGTGCCACCAGCAACAAACAGGGCAATGGCTACACCTTC.

CDR3 bases: TGTGCCAGCAGCGAAAGGGACAGGGGCCTCCAAGAGACCCAGTACTTC. Translation gives CASSERDRGLQETQYF. This rearrangement joins TRBV7-6 to TRBJ2-5, with 10 nucleotides matching TRBD1. V was pared by 5 bases and J by 1 base, with 7 bases of the junction left unmatched. The CDR3 extends over 16 amino acids. Per the germline V gene, CDR1 is SGHVS and CDR2 is FNYEAQ.

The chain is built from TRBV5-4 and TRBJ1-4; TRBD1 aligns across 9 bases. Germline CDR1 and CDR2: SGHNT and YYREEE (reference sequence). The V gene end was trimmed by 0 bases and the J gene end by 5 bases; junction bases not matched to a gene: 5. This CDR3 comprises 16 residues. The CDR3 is CASSLGQGGRNEKLFF. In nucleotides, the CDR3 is TGTGCCAGCAGCTTGGGACAGGGGGGAAGGAATGAAAAACTGTTTTTT.

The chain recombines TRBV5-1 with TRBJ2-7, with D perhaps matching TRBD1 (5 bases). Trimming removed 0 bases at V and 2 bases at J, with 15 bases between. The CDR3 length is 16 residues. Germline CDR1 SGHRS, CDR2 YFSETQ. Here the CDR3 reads CASSLGGAGLTYEQYF. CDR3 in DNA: TGCGCCAGCAGCTTGGGTGGGGCAGGATTGACCTACGAGCAGTACTTC.

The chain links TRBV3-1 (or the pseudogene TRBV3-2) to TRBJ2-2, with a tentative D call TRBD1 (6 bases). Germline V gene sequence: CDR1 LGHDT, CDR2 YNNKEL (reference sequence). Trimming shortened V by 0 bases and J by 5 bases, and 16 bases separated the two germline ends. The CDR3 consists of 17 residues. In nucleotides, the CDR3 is TGTGCCAGCAGCCAAGAGGCACTGAGGGGACATACCGGGGAGCTGTTTTTT. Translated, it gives CASSQEALRGHTGELFF.

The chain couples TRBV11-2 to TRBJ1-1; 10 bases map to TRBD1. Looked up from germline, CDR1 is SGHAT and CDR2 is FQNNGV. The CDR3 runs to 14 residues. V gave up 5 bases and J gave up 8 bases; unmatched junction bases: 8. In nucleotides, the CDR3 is TGTGCCAGCAGCCTCGCCGGGACAGGGGAAGAAGCTTTCTTT. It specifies CASSLAGTGEEAFF.

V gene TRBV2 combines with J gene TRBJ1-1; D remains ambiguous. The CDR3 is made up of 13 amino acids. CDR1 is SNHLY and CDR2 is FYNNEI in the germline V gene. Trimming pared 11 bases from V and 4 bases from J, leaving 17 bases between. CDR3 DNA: TGTGCCGCTCAGGAGGCGGGGTTCACTGAAGCTTTCTTT. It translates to CAAQEAGFTEAFF.

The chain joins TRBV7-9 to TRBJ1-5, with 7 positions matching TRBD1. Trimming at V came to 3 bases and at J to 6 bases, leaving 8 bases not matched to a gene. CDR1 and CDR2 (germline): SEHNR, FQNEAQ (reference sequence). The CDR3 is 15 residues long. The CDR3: CASSLGDSPSQPQHF. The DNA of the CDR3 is TGTGCCAGCAGCTTGGGGGACAGCCCCTCTCAGCCCCAGCATTTT.

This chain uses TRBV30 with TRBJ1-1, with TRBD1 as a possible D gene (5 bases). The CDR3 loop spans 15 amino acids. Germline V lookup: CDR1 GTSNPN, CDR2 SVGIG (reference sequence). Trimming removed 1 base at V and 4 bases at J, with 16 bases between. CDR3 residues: CAWSAQGDGSTEAFF. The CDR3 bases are TGTGCCTGGAGTGCGCAGGGCGACGGGAGCACTGAAGCTTTCTTT.

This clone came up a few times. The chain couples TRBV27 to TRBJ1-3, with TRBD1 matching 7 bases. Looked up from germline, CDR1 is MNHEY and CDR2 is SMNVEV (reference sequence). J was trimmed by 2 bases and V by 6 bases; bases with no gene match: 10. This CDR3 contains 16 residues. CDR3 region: CASRVGDRVAGNTIYF. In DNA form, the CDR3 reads TGTGCCAGCAGAGTGGGTGACAGGGTGGCTGGAAACACCATATATTTT.